Presented here are 11 T cell receptor beta chains from one specimen sequenced in a study of T-cell memory formation after mild COVID-19. One entry per CDR3 protein, called by TCRdb with MiXCR from the 5' RACE reads. This table has around 300,000 distinct CDR3 sequences, about an eighth appearing once. Input material: PBMCs or a T cell subset sorted from them (not recorded which). The receptors were sampled from a man younger than 30 who had mild COVID-19 (a few samples of this study predate the infection). Cell type and time point are not known.

This clonotype was seen at least ten times. The chain couples TRBV4-3 to TRBJ2-1; D call uncertain. The CDR3 runs to 13 residues. From germline, CDR1 is LGHNA and CDR2 YSLEER. V was cut by 0 bases and J by 3 bases, with 3 bases left in between. DNA of the CDR3: TGCGCCAGCAGCCAAGAGGGCTACAATGAGCAGTTCTTC. This codes for CASSQEGYNEQFF.

This clonotype was seen more than once but under ten times. The gene calls are TRBV7-2 and TRBJ2-5, with TRBD2 matching 9 bases. The CDR3 is 18 residues long. Trimming cost V 2 bases and J 1 base; bases outside gene matches: 11. In germline, CDR1 is SGHTA, CDR2 FQGNSA. CDR3 residues: CASSLFIAGAAFQETQYF. CDR3 nucleotides: TGTGCCAGCAGCTTATTCATAGCGGGGGCCGCTTTCCAAGAGACCCAGTACTTC.

This clonotype was recorded many times. The rearrangement uses TRBV11-2 and TRBJ2-7; no reliable D call. Germline V gene data show CDR1 as SGHAT and CDR2 as FQNNGV. The length of the CDR3 is 14 residues. Trimming stripped 1 base from V and 0 bases from J, with 7 bases between. CDR3 region: CASSLAANSYEQYV. CDR3 nucleotides: TGTGCCAGCAGCTTAGCTGCTAACTCCTACGAGCAGTACGTC.

This clonotype was detected ten times or more. The chain is built from TRBV12-3 or TRBV12-4 and TRBJ2-2; no clear D gene. Trimming shortened V by 4 bases and J by 6 bases, and 6 bases separated the two germline ends. The CDR3 spans 12 residues. This chain's CDR3 is CASSSLPGELFF. CDR3 nucleotides: TGTGCCAGCAGTTCCTTGCCCGGGGAGCTGTTTTTT.

A note on this clonotype: A read error is possible here, since a much larger clone lies one base away. V usage is TRBV7-2 and J usage is TRBJ2-5; D is uncertain. The CDR3 is made up of 12 amino acids. Germline CDR1 and CDR2: SGHTA and FQGNSA. Trimming shortened V by 5 bases and J by 0 bases, and 4 bases separated the two germline ends. The CDR3, as DNA: TGTGCCAGCAGCATGTACCAAGAGACCCAGTACTTC. Residues: CASSMYQETQYF.

V and J are TRBV12-3 or TRBV12-4 and TRBJ1-1; D is uncertain. The CDR3 sequence is 16 residues long. V was clipped by 6 bases and J by 4 bases, with 21 bases between them. CDR3 amino acids: CASSPPDALVSTEAFF. As DNA, the CDR3 is TGTGCCAGCAGCCCACCGGACGCCTTAGTTAGCACTGAAGCTTTCTTT.

This clonotype has more than one count but fewer than ten. CDR3 sequence reads: CASSVGQQETQYF. CDR3 coding DNA: TGTGCCAGCAGCGTTGGACAGCAAGAGACCCAGTACTTC. The V call is TRBV9, the J call TRBJ2-5; tentatively, D is TRBD1 (6 bases). Per germline, CDR1 SGDLS and CDR2 YYNGEE. CDR3 length: 13 amino acids. Trimming cost V 2 bases and J 2 bases, with 7 bases left between them.

This chain links TRBV9 with TRBJ2-3; 7 positions agree with TRBD1. This CDR3 is 16 amino acids long. Germline-derived CDR1 and CDR2 are SGDLS and YYNGEE. The V and J ends lost 4 bases and 3 bases, in that order; junction bases with no gene match: 11. For the CDR3, the DNA is TGTGCCAGCAGCCTGCACCGGGACAGAGGGACAGATACGCAGTATTTT. Its protein product is CASSLHRDRGTDTQYF.

The V and J genes are TRBV5-5 and TRBJ1-4; no reliable D call. This CDR3 contains 14 residues. V was pared by 5 bases and J by 4 bases, with 12 bases between. Germline CDR1 reads SGHKS; CDR2 reads YYEKEE (reference sequence). CDR3 loop: CASRWAWNNEKLFF. The CDR3 DNA follows: TGTGCCAGCAGGTGGGCCTGGAATAATGAAAAACTGTTTTTT. Complete variable domain (other parts from reference TRBV5-5 and TRBJ1-4): DAGVTQSPTHLIKTRGQQVTLRCSPISGHKSVSWYQQVLGQGPQFIFQYYEKEERGRGNFPDRFSARQFPNYSSELNVNALLLGDSALYLCASRWAWNNEKLFFGSGTQLSVL.

The table lists this clonotype with many counts. The chain links TRBV7-8 to TRBJ2-2, with 7 bases identical to TRBD2. The CDR3 is 15 amino acids. CDR1 and CDR2 (germline): SGHVS, FQNEAQ. J lost 5 bases, V lost 8 bases, and 11 bases had no gene match. The CDR3 is CASLLGGEGTGELFF. DNA for the CDR3: TGTGCCAGCCTGCTGGGCGGGGAGGGAACCGGGGAGCTGTTTTTT. Looking up the rest from reference TRBV7-8 and TRBJ2-2 gives the full variable domain: GAGVSQSPRYKVAKRGQDVALRCDPISGHVSLFWYQQALGQGPEFLTYFQNEAQLDKSGLPSDRFFAERPEGSVSTLKIQRTQQEDSAVYLCASLLGGEGTGELFFGEGSRLTVL.

On this clonotype: In this CDR3 the conserved last residue, phenylalanine or tryptophan, is missing, so a read error is likely. The chain's CDR3 is CASSRQGDYGYTL. DNA of the CDR3: TGTGCCAGCTCACGACAGGGCGACTATGGCTACACCCTC. The chain is built from TRBV18 and TRBJ1-2; 7 positions match TRBD1. Germline lookup yields CDR1 KGHSH and CDR2 LQKENI. This CDR3 is built from 13 residues. V shed 4 bases and J 3 bases; nucleotides not matched to a gene: 2.